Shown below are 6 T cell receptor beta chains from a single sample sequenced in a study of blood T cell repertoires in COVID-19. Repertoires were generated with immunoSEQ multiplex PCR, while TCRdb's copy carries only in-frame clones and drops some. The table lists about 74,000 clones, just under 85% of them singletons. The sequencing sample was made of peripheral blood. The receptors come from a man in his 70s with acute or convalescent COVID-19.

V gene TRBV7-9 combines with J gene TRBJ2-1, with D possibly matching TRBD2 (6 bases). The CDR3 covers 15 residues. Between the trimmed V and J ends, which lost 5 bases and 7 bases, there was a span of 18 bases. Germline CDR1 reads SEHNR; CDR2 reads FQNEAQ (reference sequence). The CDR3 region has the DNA TGTGCCAGCAGCAAGGGACTTCCAAATCCTAATGAGCAGTTCTTC. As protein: CASSKGLPNPNEQFF.

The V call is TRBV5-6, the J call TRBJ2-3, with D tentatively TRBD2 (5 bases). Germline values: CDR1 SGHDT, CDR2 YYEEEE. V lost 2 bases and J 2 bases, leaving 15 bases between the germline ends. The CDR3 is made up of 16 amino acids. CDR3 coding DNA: TGTGCCAGCAGCTTCCGGGAAGGACGGGTCACAGATACGCAGTATTTT. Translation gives CASSFREGRVTDTQYF.

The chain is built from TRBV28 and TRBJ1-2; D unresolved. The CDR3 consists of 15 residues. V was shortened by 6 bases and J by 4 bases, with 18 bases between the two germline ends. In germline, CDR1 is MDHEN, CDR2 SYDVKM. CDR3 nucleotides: TGTGCCAGCAGGACGGGATCAACCCGCCTCTATGGCTACACCTTC. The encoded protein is CASRTGSTRLYGYTF.

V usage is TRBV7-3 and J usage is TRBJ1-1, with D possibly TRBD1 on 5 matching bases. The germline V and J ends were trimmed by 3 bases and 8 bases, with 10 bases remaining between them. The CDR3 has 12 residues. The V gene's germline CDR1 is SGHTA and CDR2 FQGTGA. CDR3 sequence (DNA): TGTGCCAGCAGCTTGGGGCCAGGAGAAGCTTTCTTT. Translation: CASSLGPGEAFF.

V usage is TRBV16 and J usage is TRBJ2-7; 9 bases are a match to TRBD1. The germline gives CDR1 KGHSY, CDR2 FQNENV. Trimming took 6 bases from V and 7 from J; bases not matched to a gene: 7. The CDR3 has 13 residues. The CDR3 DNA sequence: TGTGCCAGCAGTTTCAACAGGGGGCTGGAGCAGTACTTC. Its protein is CASSFNRGLEQYF.

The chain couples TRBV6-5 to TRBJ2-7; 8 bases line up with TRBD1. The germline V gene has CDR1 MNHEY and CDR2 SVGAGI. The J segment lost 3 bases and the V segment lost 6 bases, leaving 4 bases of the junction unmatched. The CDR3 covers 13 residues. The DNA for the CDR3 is TGTGCCAGCAGGGGGACAGGTCTCTACGAGCAGTACTTC. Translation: CASRGTGLYEQYF.